This T cell receptor beta chain appears in the sequencing data of a study of CD8 T cells in ankylosing spondylitis. Study conclusions and caveats: The disease-linked clones had a CD8+ phenotype and low blood frequencies.

TCRdb processed the 5' RACE reads anew with MiXCR; each CDR3 protein has one entry. This table holds a few hundred thousand distinct CDR3 sequences, around 20% found once. This clonotype was found many times. Its target is unknown. What was sequenced was blood, either unsorted or a sorted T cell fraction (not recorded which). The origin of this receptor is a male donor with ankylosing spondylitis or in good health (not recorded which).

DNA of the CDR3: TGCAGTGCTAGCCTCCTAGCGGGAGAGACCCAGTACTTC. This codes for CSASLLAGETQYF. V and J are TRBV20-1 and TRBJ2-5, with TRBD2 matching over 8 bases. The V segment lost 3 bases and the J segment 4 bases; nucleotides outside the gene matches: 4. There are 13 residues in the CDR3. CDR1 is DFQATT and CDR2 is SNEGSKA in the germline V gene (reference sequence).